The clone carrying this T cell receptor beta chain was seen many times. No antigen is known for it. The data were obtained in a study of shared clonotypes between healthy human individuals. Study-wide findings and caveats: Collection of samples was limited to blood; tissue repertoires likely differ.

An even split of each subset's genomic DNA across several immunoSEQ plates was performed. Authors' processing steps: Filtering differed for immunoSEQ, which gave only junction sequences without quality scores. TCRdb keeps only in-frame clones here, not all; method: immunoSEQ multiplex PCR. That table is the source of V, J and clone size, and D and trimming were worked out from the DNA. The sample lists around 1 million clones; roughly 72% were seen once. Recent acute infections and vaccinations were absent in the healthy HIV-negative adult donors. The receptor was derived from a man aged 18 to 30 in good health. What was sequenced was memory CD4+ T cells sorted from blood. Noted subset: CD45RA-negative fraction.

The CDR3, as DNA: TGTGCCAGCAGCCCCCAAGGGTTGGGGGGGGCTAATGAAAAACTGTTTTTT. It encodes CASSPQGLGGANEKLFF. The rearrangement joins TRBV9 to TRBJ1-4; D is possibly TRBD1 (5 bases). V dropped 4 bases and J dropped 3 bases, with 19 bases sitting between them. From germline, CDR1 is SGDLS and CDR2 YYNGEE. This CDR3 has 17 amino acids. Variable domain in full (rest from reference TRBV9 and TRBJ1-4): DSGVTQTPKHLITATGQRVTLRCSPRSGDLSVYWYQQSLDQGLQFLIQYYNGEERAKGNILERFSAQQFPDLHSELNLSSLELGDSALYFCASSPQGLGGANEKLFFGSGTQLSVL.